The next 27 T cell receptor beta chains were all read from a single sample in a study of blood T cell repertoires in COVID-19. Clones were read by immunoSEQ multiplex PCR, and TCRdb kept only the in-frame ones, dropping some. The repertoire holds around 200,000 clones, with 83% as singletons. Sequencing was carried out using peripheral blood. The receptors were gathered from a man aged 45-60 years with active or convalescent COVID-19.

The rearrangement links TRBV19 to TRBJ1-4; TRBD1 matches 7 bases. V trimming: 5 bases; J trimming: 7 bases; junction bases outside the gene matches: 4. CDR3 length equals 13 residues. Per germline, CDR1 LNHDA and CDR2 SQIVND (reference sequence). The CDR3 protein is CASSGQGGEKLFF. The CDR3 DNA reads as TGTGCCAGTAGTGGTCAGGGGGGTGAAAAACTGTTTTTT.

The genes are TRBV4-3 and TRBJ1-6; 9 bases align to TRBD1. CDR1 is LGHNA and CDR2 is YSLEER in the germline V gene. CDR3 length: 15 residues. V lost 4 bases and J lost 14; bases outside the gene matches: 12. CDR3 nucleotides: TGCGCCAGCAGCCGAGGGGGGACAGGGCCACCTGCCCTCCACTTT. It is translated as CASSRGGTGPPALHF.

The rearrangement links TRBV6-5 to TRBJ1-5; 7 positions match TRBD1. CDR3 length: 14 residues. V lost 7 bases, J lost 6 bases, and 9 bases stayed unmatched. Per the germline V gene, CDR1 is MNHEY and CDR2 is SVGAGI. The CDR3 DNA reads TGTGCCAGCACAGAGGGGGCTGGGAGTCAGCCCCAGCATTTT. Translating it yields CASTEGAGSQPQHF.

The gene calls are TRBV7-8 and TRBJ1-5; 9 nucleotides line up with TRBD1. The germline V gene has CDR1 SGHVS and CDR2 FQNEAQ. The junction had 3 bases not matched to a gene; V was cut back by 5 bases and J by 1 base. The CDR3 spans 15 residues. CDR3 amino acids: CASSVGTGSNQPQHF. As DNA, the CDR3 is TGTGCCAGCAGCGTCGGGACAGGGAGCAATCAGCCCCAGCATTTT.

This chain links TRBV28 with TRBJ2-7; 7 bases map to TRBD2. J gave up 7 bases and V 2 bases, and 5 bases lay outside the gene matches. CDR1 and CDR2 (germline): MDHEN, SYDVKM. This CDR3 has 13 amino acids. Here the CDR3 reads CASSLMGGMEQYF. The CDR3 DNA reads TGTGCCAGCAGTTTAATGGGGGGGATGGAGCAGTACTTC.

There are a few counts of this clone. The chain couples TRBV2 to TRBJ1-2; the match to TRBD1 covers 9 bases. The V and J ends lost 3 bases and 7 bases, in that order; junction bases with no gene match: 3. Looked up from germline, CDR1 is SNHLY and CDR2 is FYNNEI. The CDR3 has 13 amino acids. CDR3 sequence reads: CASSDADRGGYTF. The CDR3 DNA sequence: TGTGCCAGCAGTGATGCGGACAGGGGTGGCTACACCTTC.

The V and J genes are TRBV5-4 and TRBJ2-3; 8 positions match TRBD2. Germline lookup yields CDR1 SGHNT and CDR2 YYREEE (reference sequence). With V trimmed by 4 bases and J by 0 bases, 4 bases remained unmatched. CDR3 length: 15 amino acids. CDR3 DNA sequence: TGTGCCAGCAGCCACCCTAGCGGGAGCACAGATACGCAGTATTTT. Its translation is CASSHPSGSTDTQYF.

The chain joins TRBV7-6 to TRBJ2-5; TRBD2 is a possible D gene (7 bases). Germline values: CDR1 SGHVS, CDR2 FNYEAQ. V was shortened by 2 bases and J by 4 bases, with 14 bases between the two germline ends. The CDR3 has 15 amino acids. For the CDR3, the DNA is TGTGCCAGCAGCTTATACGGACAGCGGGGAGAGACCCAGTACTTC. Its protein is CASSLYGQRGETQYF.

For this clone: At one end the junction does not follow the germline gene, possibly because of a read error. The V gene is TRBV3-1 (or the pseudogene TRBV3-2), the J gene TRBJ2-7; D is unresolved. CDR3 size: 15 residues. The germline gives CDR1 LGHDT, CDR2 YNNKEL (reference sequence). Here the CDR3 reads CASSQDSARSSEQYF. The CDR3 DNA sequence: TGTGCCAGCAGCCAAGATTCTGCGAGGTCCTCCGAGCAGTACTTC.

The chain uses TRBV9 and TRBJ2-1, with 11 positions matching TRBD2. This CDR3 has 17 residues. With V trimmed by 3 bases and J by 3 bases, 8 bases remained unmatched. Germline V gene lookup returns CDR1 SGDLS and CDR2 YYNGEE. The CDR3 reads CASSGRLAGHNYNEQFF. The CDR3 DNA sequence: TGTGCCAGCAGCGGCCGACTAGCGGGGCACAACTACAATGAGCAGTTCTTC.

J is TRBJ1-5 and V is TRBV19; possible D gene TRBD1, 6 bases. This CDR3 comprises 16 residues. Germline loops: CDR1 LNHDA, CDR2 SQIVND (reference sequence). V lost 2 bases, J lost 1 base, and 12 bases lay in between. The CDR3 region has the DNA TGTGCCAGTAGTATAAACGGACAGAAAAGCAATCAGCCCCAGCATTTT. It yields the protein CASSINGQKSNQPQHF.

This clone was detected once. V and J are TRBV28 and TRBJ1-2; D gene ambiguous. Germline values: CDR1 MDHEN, CDR2 SYDVKM. CDR3 size: 16 residues. V lost 2 bases, J lost 3 bases, and 16 bases lay in between. The CDR3 here is CASSLPLPTDHYGYTF. The CDR3 coding sequence is TGTGCCAGCAGTTTACCCCTACCTACAGACCACTATGGCTACACCTTC.

The CDR3 reads CAWSGGRDNSPLHF. CDR3 DNA sequence: TGTGCCTGGAGTGGGGGGCGAGATAATTCACCCCTCCACTTT. The chain has TRBV30 and TRBJ1-6, with a weak D call TRBD1 (6 bases). V gave up 1 base and J gave up 5 bases, with 9 bases separating them. This CDR3 spans 14 amino acids. Germline V gene lookup returns CDR1 GTSNPN and CDR2 SVGIG (reference sequence).

The V gene is TRBV12-5, the J gene TRBJ1-1; possible D gene TRBD1, 6 bases. The ends were cut back, 5 bases at V and 1 base at J, with 17 bases in the middle. Per the germline V gene, CDR1 is LGHNT and CDR2 is FRNRAP. The CDR3 loop spans 16 amino acids. The CDR3 coding sequence is TGTGCTAGTGGTCTCCCACAGGGCGCCCAGAACACTGAAGCTTTCTTT. Translating it yields CASGLPQGAQNTEAFF.

V gene TRBV7-6 combines with J gene TRBJ2-2; 12 nucleotides align to TRBD2. The V gene's germline CDR1 is SGHVS and CDR2 FNYEAQ. Trimming took 6 bases from V and 4 from J; bases not matched to a gene: 3. The CDR3 is made up of 15 amino acids. The CDR3 coding sequence is TGTGCCAGCAGGCTAGCGGGGGGGTCCACCGGGGAGCTGTTTTTT. This codes for CASRLAGGSTGELFF.

V gene TRBV25-1 combines with J gene TRBJ1-1; 8 nucleotides align to TRBD1. The germline V gene encodes CDR1 MGHDK and CDR2 SYGVNS. This CDR3 has 15 residues. V lost 6 bases to trimming and J lost 5 bases; unmatched junction nucleotides: 11. CDR3 in DNA: TGTGCCAGCAGACCTCGACAGGGGATCGGGACTGAAGCTTTCTTT. It yields the protein CASRPRQGIGTEAFF.

The rearrangement links TRBV4-3 to TRBJ1-6; D remains unclear. V lost 4 bases to trimming and J lost 7 bases, with 8 bases between them. CDR3 length equals 13 residues. The germline gives CDR1 LGHNA, CDR2 YSLEER. This CDR3 is CASSLDLNSPLHF. In nucleotides, the CDR3 is TGCGCCAGCAGCCTAGACCTGAATTCACCCCTCCACTTT.

The CDR3 here is CATSQQQGQRAFF. CDR3 nucleotides: TGTGCCACCAGCCAACAACAGGGCCAAAGGGCTTTCTTT. The chain uses TRBV15 and TRBJ1-1; possible D gene TRBD1, 6 bases. CDR1 LNHNV and CDR2 YYDKDF come from the germline V gene (reference sequence). The CDR3 spans 13 residues. V lost 5 bases and J 11 bases, leaving 18 bases between the germline ends.

The chain couples TRBV29-1 to TRBJ1-3; TRBD1 might be the D (5 bases). V shed 5 bases and J shed 1 base, with 6 bases lying between them. This CDR3 has 12 residues. Per germline, CDR1 SQVTM and CDR2 ANQGSEA. CDR3 region: CSVQGSGNTIYF. The DNA for the CDR3 is TGCAGCGTTCAGGGATCTGGAAACACCATATATTTT. Based on the CDR3 plus reference TRBV29-1 and TRBJ1-3, the full variable domain is SAVISQKPSRDICQRGTSLTIQCQVDSQVTMMFWYRQQPGQSLTLIATANQGSEATYESGFVIDKFPISRPNLTFSTLTVSNMSPEDSSIYLCSVQGSGNTIYFGEGSWLTVV.

The chain joins TRBV7-2 to TRBJ2-1, with 9 bases matching TRBD2. This CDR3 comprises 15 residues. From germline, CDR1 is SGHTA and CDR2 FQGNSA. V gave up 2 bases and J gave up 5 bases; unmatched junction bases: 4. CDR3 in amino acids: CASSLNSGSHNEQFF. The DNA for the CDR3 is TGTGCCAGCAGCTTAAATAGCGGGAGCCACAATGAGCAGTTCTTC.

This clone was seen once. This sequence joins TRBV9 and TRBJ1-1; D perhaps matches TRBD1 (5 bases). The CDR3 has 14 amino acids. The V end lost 3 bases, the J end lost 3 bases, and 12 bases lay between the germline ends. Germline V CDR1 and CDR2: SGDLS, YYNGEE. CDR3 coding DNA: TGTGCCAGCAGCGCAACATTCAGGGACACTGAAGCTTTCTTT. It translates to CASSATFRDTEAFF.

The chain has TRBV5-1 and TRBJ2-2; 11 positions agree with TRBD2. The CDR3 is made up of 14 amino acids. CDR1 is SGHRS, CDR2 YFSETQ, per germline. V shed 1 base and J 10 bases; nucleotides not matched to a gene: 3. CDR3: CASSLLAGGPELFF. CDR3 coding DNA: TGCGCCAGCAGCTTGTTAGCGGGAGGGCCGGAGCTGTTTTTT.

This clone was counted many times. The chain links TRBV19 to TRBJ2-2, with 9 bases identical to TRBD2. Trimming at V came to 0 bases and at J to 3 bases, leaving 11 bases not matched to a gene. The germline V gene has CDR1 LNHDA and CDR2 SQIVND (reference sequence). This CDR3 has 19 residues. This CDR3 reads CASSIDPRAGGPYTGELFF. CDR3 in DNA: TGTGCCAGTAGTATAGACCCCCGGGCGGGGGGGCCCTACACCGGGGAGCTGTTTTTT.

V gene TRBV9 combines with J gene TRBJ1-4; D is possibly TRBD1 (5 bases). V shed 0 bases and J shed 14 bases, with 14 bases lying between them. The germline CDR1 and CDR2 sequences are SGDLS and YYNGEE. This CDR3 region has 13 residues. In DNA form, the CDR3 reads TGTGCCAGCAGCGTAGCGTTGGAGGGGCCTCTGTTTTTT. Amino acid sequence: CASSVALEGPLFF.

This chain connects TRBV3-1 (or the pseudogene TRBV3-2) to TRBJ2-1; 9 bases are shared with TRBD2. V trimming: 5 bases; J trimming: 6 bases; junction bases outside the gene matches: 11. CDR1 is LGHDT and CDR2 is YNNKEL in the germline V gene (reference sequence). The CDR3 runs 16 residues. CDR3 nucleotide sequence: TGTGCCAGCAGCGGTACCGGGACTAGCAGTTCCAATGAGCAGTTCTTC. Translation: CASSGTGTSSSNEQFF.

This clone has only one observation. The chain couples TRBV11-2 to TRBJ2-7, with 10 bases matching TRBD2. The CDR3 extends over 18 amino acids. In germline, CDR1 is SGHAT, CDR2 FQNNGV. The V and J ends lost 0 bases and 0 bases, in that order; junction bases with no gene match: 8. The CDR3 reads CASSLDPSGSTRSYEQYF. In DNA form, the CDR3 reads TGTGCCAGCAGCTTAGATCCTAGCGGGAGTACCCGCTCCTACGAGCAGTACTTC. Full variable domain (rest looked up from reference TRBV11-2 and TRBJ2-7): EAGVAQSPRYKIIEKRQSVAFWCNPISGHATLYWYQQILGQGPKLLIQFQNNGVVDDSQLPKDRFSAERLKGVDSTLKIQPAKLEDSAVYLCASSLDPSGSTRSYEQYFGPGTRLTVT.

The gene calls are TRBV6-5 and TRBJ1-1; D is perhaps TRBD1 (5 bases). In germline, CDR1 is MNHEY, CDR2 SVGAGI. V was cut by 7 bases and J by 4 bases, with 13 bases left in between. This CDR3 is 13 amino acids long. The CDR3 DNA follows: TGTGCCAGCACCATGGGGGGAGGCACTGAAGCTTTCTTT. This encodes CASTMGGGTEAFF.